Following are 30 T cell receptor beta chains from one sample sequenced in a study of vaccination and CD4 T cells after COVID-19. Treatment meaning: approximately 9-day PBMC culture with coronavirus spike peptide pools or control peptides (ViraFEST assay). Pre-COVID-19 pandemic sampling (2011-2018) yielded the unexposed donor's CD4+ T cells. Cultured CD4+ T-cell DNA underwent Oncomine TCR Beta short-read sequencing. The genomic DNA was obtained from cultured CD4+ T cells by extraction with the QIAamp micro DNA kit. TCRdb reprocessed the PCR reads with MiXCR, giving one entry per CDR3 protein. The sample shows around 10,000 distinct CDR3 sequences, under 40% of them seen only once. These receptors lack a known antigen. Sequencing was done on a sample of CD4+ T cells from blood, cultured in vitro. The receptor source for this set is a human donor in good health.

This clonotype was seen only a few times. The chain is built from TRBV7-9 and TRBJ2-1, with D possibly being TRBD1 or TRBD2 (5 bases each). The length of the CDR3 is 16 residues. The V and J ends lost 2 bases and 0 bases respectively, with 11 bases between them. The germline V gene encodes CDR1 SEHNR and CDR2 FQNEAQ (reference sequence). CDR3 in amino acids: CASSLWGSSSYNEQFF. The CDR3 nucleotides are TGTGCCAGCAGCTTATGGGGGAGCAGCTCCTACAATGAGCAGTTCTTC.

This rearrangement joins TRBV7-2 to TRBJ2-7; a weak D match, TRBD1 (6 bases). CDR1 and CDR2 (germline): SGHTA, FQGNSA. V was shortened by 5 bases and J by 3 bases, with 17 bases between the two germline ends. The CDR3 extends over 15 amino acids. In DNA, the CDR3 is TGTGCCAGCAGCCCCCGCGCCGGGACACGCTACGAGCAGTACTTC. This translates into CASSPRAGTRYEQYF.

J is TRBJ2-1 and V is TRBV18, with TRBD2 matching 14 bases. Trimming took 6 bases from V and 9 from J; bases not matched to a gene: 7. The CDR3 consists of 15 residues. CDR1 is KGHSH, CDR2 LQKENI, per germline. The CDR3 spells CASSRGTSGSGEQFF. Here the CDR3 DNA reads TGTGCCAGCTCTCGCGGGACTAGCGGGAGCGGTGAGCAGTTCTTC.

This clonotype occurred a few times. The chain uses TRBV6-5 and TRBJ1-2; 7 bases are a match to TRBD1. J was trimmed by 7 bases and V by 2 bases; bases with no gene match: 19. CDR1 is MNHEY and CDR2 is SVGAGI in the germline V gene. This CDR3 spans 18 amino acids. The DNA for the CDR3 is TGTGCCAGCAGTTACGGGAGGACAGGCCTCCAGGAGAAGGGTGGCTACACCTTC. It translates to CASSYGRTGLQEKGGYTF.

This sequence joins TRBV27 and TRBJ2-3, with D maybe TRBD2 (6 bases). V was cut by 7 bases and J by 6 bases, with 17 bases left in between. Germline CDR1 is MNHEY and CDR2 is SMNVEV (reference sequence). The CDR3 is 14 residues long. The CDR3 nucleotides read TGTGCCAGCAATCCGGGAGTGGTTCCGGATACGCAGTATTTT. It encodes CASNPGVVPDTQYF.

The chain employs TRBV6-1 and TRBJ2-6; unclear D gene. The CDR3 extends over 12 amino acids. Per germline, CDR1 MNHNS and CDR2 SASEGT. Trimming took 7 bases from V and 11 from J, leaving 12 bases between them. CDR3 loop: CASKVPWDVLTF. In DNA form, the CDR3 reads TGTGCCAGCAAGGTCCCATGGGACGTCCTGACTTTC.

CDR3 sequence (DNA): TGTGCCAGCAGCTTATCGACGACAGGGGTTTCCGAGCAGTACTTC. This codes for CASSLSTTGVSEQYF. The chain uses TRBV7-8 and TRBJ2-7; 8 bases fit TRBD1. The CDR3 consists of 15 residues. V lost 2 bases, J lost 6 bases, and 9 bases stayed unmatched. From germline, CDR1 is SGHVS and CDR2 FQNEAQ.

On this clonotype itself: One end of the junction varies from germline; a read error may be responsible. The chain is built from TRBV24-1 and TRBJ2-1, with TRBD1 matching 8 bases. In germline, CDR1 is KGHDR, CDR2 SFDVKD. The CDR3 consists of 14 residues. The CDR3 spells CVTSGRTGSHEQFF. CDR3 nucleotides: TGTGTCACCAGTGGCAGGACAGGGTCTCATGAGCAGTTCTTC.

This clonotype was counted between two and nine times. The chain recombines TRBV7-9 with TRBJ1-1, with TRBD1 as a possible D gene (5 bases). The CDR3 extends over 13 amino acids. Germline-derived CDR1 and CDR2 are SEHNR and FQNEAQ (reference sequence). Between the trimmed V and J ends, which lost 5 bases and 0 bases, there was a span of 7 bases. Written as DNA, the CDR3 is TGTGCCAGCAGCCCACAGGTGAACACTGAAGCTTTCTTT. Amino acids: CASSPQVNTEAFF.

The chain couples TRBV7-9 to TRBJ2-7; tentatively, D is TRBD1 (6 bases). Germline lookup yields CDR1 SEHNR and CDR2 FQNEAQ (reference sequence). The CDR3 is 14 residues long. The ends were cut back, 3 bases at V and 2 bases at J, with 11 bases in the middle. Here the CDR3 reads CASSFSGTPYEQYF. CDR3 sequence (DNA): TGTGCCAGCAGCTTCTCCGGGACACCCTACGAGCAGTACTTC.

This clonotype was picked up a small number of times. J is TRBJ2-3 and V is TRBV19; 12 bases line up with TRBD1. V lost 7 bases to trimming and J lost 3 bases; unmatched junction nucleotides: 11. The CDR3 length is 17 residues. Germline CDR1 and CDR2: LNHDA and SQIVND (reference sequence). The CDR3 protein is CASNKGQGASWTDTQYF. The CDR3 bases are TGTGCCAGTAATAAGGGACAGGGGGCCTCTTGGACAGATACGCAGTATTTT.

This clonotype appeared once. The chain employs TRBV7-9 and TRBJ2-1; 10 bases align to TRBD2. This CDR3 comprises 17 residues. The trim removed 5 bases at V and 7 bases at J, leaving 14 bases unmatched. Per germline, CDR1 SEHNR and CDR2 FQNEAQ (reference sequence). CDR3 residues: CASSRSPASGRTNEQFF. The CDR3 DNA is TGTGCCAGCAGCCGATCCCCGGCTAGCGGGAGAACAAATGAGCAGTTCTTC.

By sample fraction, this clonotype is medium-sized (0.01 to 0.1%). The CDR3 nucleotides are TGTGCCAGCAGTTACTCCCCAGGCGCCAATCAGCCCCAGCATTTT. This encodes CASSYSPGANQPQHF. This chain joins TRBV6-5 and TRBJ1-5; D gene unclear. Trimming cost V 0 bases and J 3 bases, with 9 bases left between them. The CDR3 is 15 residues long. Germline lookup yields CDR1 MNHEY and CDR2 SVGAGI.

Here the CDR3 DNA reads TGTGCCAGTAGTATGTCGGGACACTACAATGAGCAGTTCTTC. Encoded protein: CASSMSGHYNEQFF. V is TRBV19 and J is TRBJ2-1; tentatively, D is TRBD1 (6 bases). The V end lost 3 bases, the J end lost 3 bases, and 9 bases lay between the germline ends. CDR1 and CDR2 from the germline V gene are LNHDA and SQIVND (reference sequence). The CDR3 contains 14 residues.

The chain couples TRBV6-1 to TRBJ2-7, with 9 bases that match TRBD2. This CDR3 has 15 residues. Unmatched junction bases numbered 7, after V lost 4 bases and J lost 3 bases. Germline CDR1 reads MNHNS; CDR2 reads SASEGT. The CDR3 region is CASSGPGTSRYEQYF. In DNA form, the CDR3 reads TGTGCCAGCAGTGGACCCGGGACTAGCCGCTACGAGCAGTACTTC.

The CDR3 reads CAWVPRENTEAFF. In nucleotides, the CDR3 is TGTGCCTGGGTCCCCAGGGAGAACACTGAAGCTTTCTTT. The chain links TRBV30 to TRBJ1-1; the D gene is possibly TRBD1 (5 bases). Germline lookup yields CDR1 GTSNPN and CDR2 SVGIG (reference sequence). V lost 5 bases to trimming and J lost 1 base, with 11 bases between them. The CDR3 loop spans 13 amino acids.

This chain uses TRBV7-9 with TRBJ1-5, with no clear D. Trimming pared 2 bases from V and 0 bases from J, leaving 2 bases between. CDR3 length: 13 residues. Germline V CDR1 and CDR2: SEHNR, FQNEAQ (reference sequence). The DNA for the CDR3 is TGTGCCAGCAGCTTAAATAGCAATCAGCCCCAGCATTTT. Residues: CASSLNSNQPQHF.

This clonotype showed up just a few times. The gene calls are TRBV2 and TRBJ2-1; D not certain. Germline CDR1 is SNHLY and CDR2 is FYNNEI. The CDR3 spans 15 residues. Trimming shortened V by 9 bases and J by 3 bases, and 18 bases separated the two germline ends. CDR3 protein: CASPTNPLIYNEQFF. The CDR3 nucleotides are TGTGCCAGTCCAACCAACCCGCTGATCTACAATGAGCAGTTCTTC.

This rearrangement joins TRBV28 to TRBJ2-7, with D tentatively TRBD1 (5 bases). V was cut by 5 bases and J by 1 base, with 9 bases left in between. Germline CDR1 reads MDHEN; CDR2 reads SYDVKM. CDR3 length: 13 amino acids. The CDR3 reads CASSRTPSYEQYF. The CDR3 DNA sequence: TGTGCCAGCAGTCGGACACCTTCCTACGAGCAGTACTTC.

The chain couples TRBV7-8 to TRBJ2-5; 7 nucleotides agree with TRBD1. The V gene's germline CDR1 is SGHVS and CDR2 FQNEAQ. The CDR3 contains 15 residues. The V segment lost 2 bases and the J segment 5 bases; nucleotides outside the gene matches: 8. This CDR3 reads CASSLYGRGRETQYF. DNA of the CDR3: TGTGCCAGCAGCTTATATGGTAGGGGGCGGGAGACCCAGTACTTC.

In its sample, this clonotype was seen a few times. The genes are TRBV28 and TRBJ1-2, with TRBD1 as a possible D gene (5 bases). This CDR3 comprises 13 residues. Germline CDR1 reads MDHEN; CDR2 reads SYDVKM. The ends were cut back, 3 bases at V and 8 bases at J, with 13 bases in the middle. The CDR3 DNA is TGTGCCAGCAGTTTCCACGGGGGACGGGGCTACACCTTC. This translates into CASSFHGGRGYTF.

This clonotype was counted between two and nine times. The chain carries TRBV25-1 and TRBJ2-7; D not resolved. From germline, CDR1 is MGHDK and CDR2 SYGVNS. The CDR3 loop spans 15 amino acids. V was cut by 6 bases and J by 2 bases, with 17 bases left in between. The CDR3 sequence: CASSPLPSRAYEQYF. The DNA for the CDR3 is TGTGCCAGCAGCCCCCTCCCCAGCAGAGCCTACGAGCAGTACTTC.

This clonotype was seen only a few times. The chain uses TRBV30 and TRBJ1-5; TRBD1 is a possible D gene (5 bases). This CDR3 has 15 residues. Germline V gene sequence: CDR1 GTSNPN, CDR2 SVGIG (reference sequence). Deletions cut 2 bases from V and 2 bases from J, with 13 bases between. CDR3 amino acids: CAWSRQTGGNQPQHF. In nucleotides, the CDR3 is TGTGCCTGGAGTAGACAGACGGGGGGCAATCAGCCCCAGCATTTT.

This clonotype has more than one count but fewer than ten. CDR3 sequence reads: CASSLTRGYSSGSTDTQYF. The CDR3 region has the DNA TGTGCCAGCAGCTTAACGCGGGGATATAGTAGCGGGAGCACAGATACGCAGTATTTT. This chain uses TRBV7-8 with TRBJ2-3, with TRBD2 matching 7 bases. Germline V CDR1 and CDR2: SGHVS, FQNEAQ. The CDR3 spans 19 residues. After removal of 2 bases from V and 0 bases from J, the junction contained 14 bases not matched to a gene.

The rearrangement uses TRBV10-3 and TRBJ2-5, with D maybe TRBD2 (6 bases). The CDR3 runs to 14 residues. The germline CDR1 and CDR2 sequences are ENHRY and SYGVKD. Trimming pared 5 bases from V and 1 base from J, leaving 11 bases between. This CDR3 reads CAISWGVGQETQYF. In DNA, the CDR3 is TGTGCCATCAGTTGGGGGGTTGGCCAAGAGACCCAGTACTTC.

This chain links TRBV11-2 with TRBJ2-3; TRBD2 matches at 10 bases. V lost 4 bases to trimming and J lost 4 bases; unmatched junction nucleotides: 5. Germline assignment: CDR1 SGHAT and CDR2 FQNNGV. The CDR3 has 15 amino acids. This chain's CDR3 is CASSYLAGVPDTQYF. In DNA form, the CDR3 reads TGTGCCAGCAGCTACCTAGCGGGAGTCCCAGATACGCAGTATTTT.

This clonotype was seen a handful of times. In DNA, the CDR3 is TGTGCCAGCAGGCCCAAAGGTCCAGGGGCTTCTGAAGCTTTCTTT. It encodes CASRPKGPGASEAFF. The J gene is TRBJ1-1, the V gene TRBV21-1; the listed D gene, TRBD1, was not tested against the DNA. TRBV21-1 is annotated as a pseudogene. The CDR3 covers 15 residues.

This sequence joins TRBV19 and TRBJ1-4, with 9 bases aligning to TRBD1. This CDR3 comprises 16 residues. J gave up 1 base and V 5 bases, and 5 bases lay outside the gene matches. In germline, CDR1 is LNHDA, CDR2 SQIVND (reference sequence). The CDR3 here is CASSAGTGRTNEKLFF. CDR3 DNA sequence: TGTGCCAGTAGTGCGGGGACAGGGCGAACTAATGAAAAACTGTTTTTT.

This clonotype turned up a few times. V is TRBV2 and J is TRBJ2-7; D uncertain. The V gene lost 11 bases and the J gene lost 3 bases, with 14 bases spanning the gap. CDR1 and CDR2 (germline): SNHLY, FYNNEI. This CDR3 has 12 amino acids. The CDR3 bases are TGTGCCTACCGGCCGGGCAACTACGAGCAGTACTTC. This sequence encodes CAYRPGNYEQYF.

The chain couples TRBV10-3 to TRBJ2-1; 8 bases are shared with TRBD2. With 4 bases clipped from V and 3 bases from J, the junction kept 8 bases outside the gene matches. Germline CDR1 ENHRY, CDR2 SYGVKD. This CDR3 region has 16 residues. The CDR3 DNA reads TGTGCCATCAGTGGGGCAAAGGCGGGAGGCTACAATGAGCAGTTCTTC. Translating gives CAISGAKAGGYNEQFF.